Listed below are T cell receptor beta chains from one sample, sequenced in a study of blood T cell repertoires in COVID-19. The table came from immunoSEQ multiplex PCR; TCRdb's copy has only in-frame clones and leaves some out. The repertoire includes about 140,000 clones, 88% of them detected once, and roughly a tenth sits in the top ten. Material for sequencing was peripheral blood. These receptors all stem from a man aged 50-59 years with active or convalescent COVID-19. Each CDR3 is given with its conserved first and last residue. Each record gives: D gene, J gene, clone size, V gene, CDR3 DNA, CDR3 protein. The D gene is left open where the match is weak. Only part of the rows carry a size: once, few, many, or a class if the clone is expanded.

>-|TRBJ1-5|-|TRBV7-2
TGTGCCAGCAGCTTAGGGGGCAGACTCCAGCATTTT
CASSLGGRLQHF
>-|TRBJ2-7|-|TRBV6-4
TGTGCCAGCAGTGACCCGACGGCGGCTGCGCCTGACTCCTACGAGCAGTACTTC
CASSDPTAAAPDSYEQYF
>-|TRBJ1-1|few|TRBV20-1
TGCAGTGCTAGTCGGTTAACAGGGATCACTGAAGCTTTCTTT
CSASRLTGITEAFF
>TRBD1|TRBJ1-5|-|TRBV28
TGTGCCAGCAGTTTATCTAGGGGGGACAGGGGTAGGCAGCCCCAGCATTTT
CASSLSRGDRGRQPQHF
>-|TRBJ2-7|-|TRBV13
TGTGCCAGCAGCACCCTCCGGGGGGCGATAGGCGAGCAGTACTTC
CASSTLRGAIGEQYF
>-|TRBJ1-2|-|TRBV27
TGTGCCAGCAGTTTTGGAGGGGACTATGGCTACACCTTC
CASSFGGDYGYTF
>-|TRBJ2-1|-|TRBV9
TGTGCCAGCAGCGTAGGCGGGGCTAGCCAGCAGTTCTTC
CASSVGGASQQFF
>TRBD1|TRBJ1-6|-|TRBV14
TGTGCCAGCAGCCGACAGGGGACCAACTATAATTCACCCCTCCACTTT
CASSRQGTNYNSPLHF
>-|TRBJ2-2|-|TRBV11-2
TGTGCCAGCAGCTCGCCGGGACACTCGAACACCGGGGAGCTGTTTTTT
CASSSPGHSNTGELFF
>-|TRBJ1-6|-|TRBV7-9
TGTGCCAGCAGCTTAGACAGGGTGAGGGAAAATTCACCCCTCCACTTT
CASSLDRVRENSPLHF
>-|TRBJ1-5|-|TRBV5-5
TGTGCCAGCAGCTTCCGAGACGGAGATCAGCCCCAGCATTTT
CASSFRDGDQPQHF
>TRBD1|TRBJ2-7|-|TRBV4-1
TGCGCCAGCAGCCACCCGGGACAGGGCTACGAGCAGTACTTC
CASSHPGQGYEQYF
>TRBD2|TRBJ2-3|-|TRBV6-2/TRBV6-3
TGTGCCAGCAGTTACTCTCAGCGGGAGAAGACAGATACGCAGTATTTT
CASSYSQREKTDTQYF
>-|TRBJ2-5|-|TRBV2
TGTGCCAGCAGGTTGGACTTCACCCAGTACTTC
CASRLDFTQYF
>TRBD2|TRBJ2-1|-|TRBV29-1
TGCAGCGTTGAAGGTGGGACTAGCGGATACAATGAGCAGTTCTTC
CSVEGGTSGYNEQFF
>TRBD2|TRBJ2-7|once|TRBV28
TGTGCCAGCAGTTTATGGGGCGGGAGTGGATACGAGCAGTACTTC
CASSLWGGSGYEQYF
>-|TRBJ1-2|few|TRBV1
TGCACCAGCAGGGGACTAAACTATGGCTACACCTTC
CTSRGLNYGYTF
>-|TRBJ2-1|-|TRBV18
TGTGCCAGCTCACCACCGGACTCCTCCTACAATGAGCAGTTCTTC
CASSPPDSSYNEQFF
>-|TRBJ2-5|-|TRBV19
TGTGCCAGTAAGTCGGGTACAGAGACCCAGTACTTC
CASKSGTETQYF
>TRBD2|TRBJ2-1|-|TRBV9
TGTGCCAGCAGCGTAAAGAGCGGGGCCGAGGTTGAGCAGTTCTTC
CASSVKSGAEVEQFF
>TRBD1|TRBJ1-5|-|TRBV6-4
TGTGCCAGCAGCAGCCACAGGGGTCAGCCCCAGCATTTT
CASSSHRGQPQHF
>TRBD2|TRBJ2-1|-|TRBV10-3
TGTGCCATCAGTGAGTGGAAGGGACTAGCGGGAGTTAATGAGCAGTTCTTC
CAISEWKGLAGVNEQFF
>-|TRBJ2-3|-|TRBV7-2
TGTGCCAGCAGCCCAGGGGCAGATACGCAGTATTTT
CASSPGADTQYF
>TRBD1|TRBJ1-1|once|TRBV19
TGTGCCAGTAGTAAGCACAGGGGGCGGACTGAAGCTTTCTTT
CASSKHRGRTEAFF
>TRBD1|TRBJ2-1|-|TRBV28
TGTGCCAGCAGTTATACAGGGGGCGGGTTAAATGAGCAGTTCTTC
CASSYTGGGLNEQFF
>TRBD1|TRBJ2-1|-|TRBV29-1
TGCAGCGTTGAAGATTACAGGGGAATCGATGAGCAGTTCTTC
CSVEDYRGIDEQFF
>-|TRBJ2-3|-|TRBV14
TGTGCCAGCAGCCAAGTAATGACACCCACAGATACGCAGTATTTT
CASSQVMTPTDTQYF
>-|TRBJ2-7|-|TRBV6-6
TGTGCCAGCAGCTCCGCAAACAGGGCAGAGCAGTACTTC
CASSSANRAEQYF
>TRBD2|TRBJ2-7|-|TRBV7-9
TGTGCCAGCAGCTCCCCGGGACTAGCGGGAGTAGGGATCGAGCAGTACTTC
CASSSPGLAGVGIEQYF
>TRBD1|TRBJ1-6|-|TRBV7-6
TGTGCCAGCAGCTACAGGGGTTCCTATAATTCACCCCTCCACTTT
CASSYRGSYNSPLHF
>TRBD2|TRBJ2-7|once|TRBV29-1
TGCAGCGGGGCGATAGCGGGAGAAGTCTACGAGCAGTACTTC
CSGAIAGEVYEQYF
>-|TRBJ2-2|-|TRBV7-9
TGTGCCAGCAGCTTAATGGGGCCCGGGGAGCTGTTTTTT
CASSLMGPGELFF
>TRBD1|TRBJ2-5|-|TRBV27
TGTGCCAGCAGTTTAGACAGGGAGTACCAAGAGACCCAGTACTTC
CASSLDREYQETQYF
>TRBD2|TRBJ2-1|-|TRBV24-1
TGTGCCACCAGTGGGACTAGCGGGAGAAAAGATGAGCAGTTCTTC
CATSGTSGRKDEQFF
>TRBD2|TRBJ2-7|-|TRBV6-5
TGTGCCAGCAGGGTACTAGCGGACGAGCAGTACTTC
CASRVLADEQYF
>-|TRBJ1-4|once|TRBV27
TGTGCCAGCAGTTTCTTGGGAGTCGCTAATGAAAAACTGTTTTTT
CASSFLGVANEKLFF
>-|TRBJ1-1|-|TRBV7-8
TGTGCCAGCAGCTCCCTTAATTCGGGGGGTTTGAACACTGAAGCTTTCTTT
CASSSLNSGGLNTEAFF
>TRBD2|TRBJ2-7|-|TRBV6-2/TRBV6-3
TGTGCCAGCAGTCCCCTACCATTAGCGGGAGAAAGTTCCTACGAGCAGTACTTC
CASSPLPLAGESSYEQYF
>TRBD1|TRBJ2-7|-|TRBV7-2
TGTGCCAGCAGCCACCGACAGGGGAAGCAGTACTTC
CASSHRQGKQYF
>-|TRBJ2-7|-|TRBV28
TGTGCCAGCAGCAAAATTCTAGACTACGAGCAGTACTTC
CASSKILDYEQYF
>-|TRBJ1-6|-|TRBV18
TGTGCCAGCTCACCGGGCCCGAGCTCCTATAATTCACCCCTCCACTTT
CASSPGPSSYNSPLHF
>TRBD1|TRBJ2-7|medium-sized|TRBV29-1
TGCAGCGTTGAAGGGGCAGGGGGCATCTACGAGCAGTACTTC
CSVEGAGGIYEQYF
>TRBD2|TRBJ2-1|-|TRBV7-8
TGTGCCAGCAGGGCTAGCGGGGGGTTCTCCTACAATGAGCAGTTCTTC
CASRASGGFSYNEQFF
>-|TRBJ2-7|-|TRBV5-4
TGTGCCAGCAGCCACAGGGTTGGCGAGCAGTACTTC
CASSHRVGEQYF
>TRBD1|TRBJ2-7|-|TRBV6-5
TGTGCCAGCAGGTCCCCGGGACAGGGGGCCTACGAGCAGTACTTC
CASRSPGQGAYEQYF
>-|TRBJ1-2|-|TRBV14
TGTGCCAGCAGCCACATAACAGGTTGGAGCTATGGCTACACCTTC
CASSHITGWSYGYTF
>TRBD2|TRBJ2-7|-|TRBV4-2
TGTGCCAGCAGCCAAGATCCAGCGGGGATCTCCTACGAGCAGTACTTC
CASSQDPAGISYEQYF
>TRBD1|TRBJ2-2|-|TRBV9
TGTGCCAGCAGCCCGGGACAGGGCGGGACCGGGGAGCTGTTTTTT
CASSPGQGGTGELFF
>-|TRBJ2-7|-|TRBV5-1
TGCGCCAGCAGCCCAGGTGCCTTCTACGAGCAGTACTTC
CASSPGAFYEQYF
>-|TRBJ2-3|-|TRBV4-3
TGCGCCAGCAGCCAAGATCGGACGGAGGGAGATACGCAGTATTTT
CASSQDRTEGDTQYF
>TRBD2|TRBJ2-2|-|TRBV11-3
TGTGCCAGCAGCATTAGCGGGAGTCGAGGGGAGCTGTTTTTT
CASSISGSRGELFF
>-|TRBJ1-4|few|TRBV28
TGTGCCAGCAGTTTTCGACGACTATCTGAAAAACTGTTTTTT
CASSFRRLSEKLFF
>TRBD1|TRBJ2-2|-|TRBV4-1
TGCGCCAGTACTCAGGGGGCAGTAGGGGAGCTGTTTTTT
CASTQGAVGELFF
>TRBD1|TRBJ2-1|-|TRBV5-1
TGCGCCAGCAGCTACCGACAGGGGCTGAACAATGAGCAGTTCTTC
CASSYRQGLNNEQFF
>-|TRBJ1-6|-|TRBV5-5
TGTGCCAGCAGCTTCCAAGGGAGGAAGAATTCACCCCTCCACTTT
CASSFQGRKNSPLHF
>-|TRBJ1-1|few|TRBV2
TGTGCCAGCAGTGAAGGCCCGGGTTTCACTGAAGCTTTCTTT
CASSEGPGFTEAFF
>TRBD1|TRBJ1-5|-|TRBV6-5
TGTGCCAGCAGTCGGACAGGGGCTCAGCCCCAGCATTTT
CASSRTGAQPQHF